This TCR beta chain was sequenced during a study of shared clonotypes between healthy human individuals. This CDR3 is 16 amino acids long. Per germline, CDR1 LNHDA and CDR2 SQIVND (reference sequence). Trimming pared 0 bases from V and 0 bases from J, leaving 9 bases between. Only in-frame clones appear in the TCRdb table, and some are missing; sequencing was by immunoSEQ multiplex PCR. The table lists about 1,500,000 clones, 95% to 97% of them singletons. The sequence came from a man in his thirties or forties in good health. Sequencing input: naive CD4+ T cells sorted from blood. Specified subset: CD45RA+ positively selected. The chain combines TRBV19 with TRBJ2-4, with D hard to call. The CDR3 loop is CASSIETQIAKNIQYF. DNA of the CDR3: TGTGCCAGTAGTATAGAGACGCAGATAGCCAAAAACATTCAGTACTTC.